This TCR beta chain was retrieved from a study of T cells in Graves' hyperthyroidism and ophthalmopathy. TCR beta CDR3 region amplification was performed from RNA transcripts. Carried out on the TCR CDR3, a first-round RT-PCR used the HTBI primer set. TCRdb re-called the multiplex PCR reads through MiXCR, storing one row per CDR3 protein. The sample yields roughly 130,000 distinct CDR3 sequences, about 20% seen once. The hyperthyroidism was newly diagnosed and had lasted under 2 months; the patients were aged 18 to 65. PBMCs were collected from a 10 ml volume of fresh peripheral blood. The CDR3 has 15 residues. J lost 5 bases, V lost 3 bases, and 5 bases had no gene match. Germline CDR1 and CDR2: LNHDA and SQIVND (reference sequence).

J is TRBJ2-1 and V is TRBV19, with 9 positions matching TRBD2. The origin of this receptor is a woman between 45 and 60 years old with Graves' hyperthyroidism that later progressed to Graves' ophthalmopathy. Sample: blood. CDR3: CASSMWLAGNNEQFF. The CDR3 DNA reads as TGTGCCAGTAGTATGTGGCTAGCGGGAAACAATGAGCAGTTCTTC.